One and the same sample provided the 31 T cell receptor beta chains below, sequenced in a study of blood T cell repertoires in COVID-19. Profiling relied on immunoSEQ multiplex PCR, and the TCRdb table lists in-frame clones only, not all of them. The table shows approximately 200,000 clones, with more than 65% occurring only once. The sample was peripheral blood. These receptors originate from an older woman with acute or convalescent COVID-19.

V usage is TRBV5-1 and J usage is TRBJ2-7; 9 bases agree with TRBD1. The CDR3 has 17 amino acids. Germline V gene sequence: CDR1 SGHRS, CDR2 YFSETQ. The trim removed 6 bases at V and 1 base at J, leaving 14 bases unmatched. The CDR3 loop reads CASKNYISGTGSYEQYF. The CDR3, as DNA: TGCGCCAGCAAAAACTATATATCCGGGACAGGGTCCTACGAGCAGTACTTC.

The chain links TRBV4-3 to TRBJ2-1, with 7 bases identical to TRBD2. The CDR3 is 16 residues long. CDR1 LGHNA and CDR2 YSLEER come from the germline V gene. The V and J ends lost 0 bases and 3 bases, in that order; junction bases with no gene match: 5. The CDR3 sequence is CASSQDRGRVYNEQFF. Written as DNA, the CDR3 is TGCGCCAGCAGCCAAGATCGGGGGAGGGTCTACAATGAGCAGTTCTTC.

The genes are TRBV6-1 and TRBJ1-2; 8 positions agree with TRBD1. Losses at the gene ends were 2 bases for V and 3 bases for J; bases not matched to a gene: 5. Germline V gene data show CDR1 as MNHNS and CDR2 as SASEGT. The CDR3 runs to 15 residues. The CDR3 protein is CASSERDRSDYGYTF. The DNA for the CDR3 is TGTGCCAGCAGTGAAAGGGACAGGAGCGACTATGGCTACACCTTC.

V gene TRBV7-2 combines with J gene TRBJ2-1; the match to TRBD2 covers 7 bases. Germline V CDR1 and CDR2: SGHTA, FQGNSA. Losses at the gene ends were 3 bases for V and 6 bases for J; bases not matched to a gene: 8. The CDR3 runs to 15 residues. This CDR3 reads CASSFQRGALNEQFF. The CDR3 coding sequence is TGTGCCAGCAGCTTCCAGCGGGGAGCCCTCAATGAGCAGTTCTTC.

The chain joins TRBV5-1 to TRBJ1-2; D is ambiguous. This CDR3 region has 14 residues. Germline CDR1 SGHRS, CDR2 YFSETQ. V was clipped by 2 bases and J by 11 bases, with 19 bases between them. The CDR3 DNA reads as TGCGCCAGCAGCTTAAACCCACAAGCAGCAGGTTACACCTTC. Its protein is CASSLNPQAAGYTF.

The V and J genes are TRBV7-3 and TRBJ1-1; D is undetermined. The CDR3 is 12 residues long. Germline loops: CDR1 SGHTA, CDR2 FQGTGA. The germline V and J ends were trimmed by 5 bases and 1 base, with 5 bases remaining between them. CDR3 protein: CASSAGNTEAFF. The CDR3 DNA reads TGTGCCAGCAGCGCCGGGAACACTGAAGCTTTCTTT.

This chain uses TRBV5-1 with TRBJ1-2; 8 nucleotides line up with TRBD1. V trimming: 0 bases; J trimming: 4 bases; junction bases outside the gene matches: 8. There are 16 residues in the CDR3. Germline V CDR1 and CDR2: SGHRS, YFSETQ. CDR3 amino acids: CASSLGFGQGVYGYTF. In DNA form, the CDR3 reads TGCGCCAGCAGCTTGGGGTTTGGACAGGGAGTCTATGGCTACACCTTC.

The V gene is TRBV5-1, the J gene TRBJ1-1; 8 bases agree with TRBD1. CDR1 is SGHRS and CDR2 is YFSETQ in the germline V gene. The J segment lost 1 base and the V segment lost 3 bases, leaving 8 bases of the junction unmatched. This CDR3 region has 16 residues. CDR3 sequence: CASSSQGAGWNTEAFF. In nucleotides, the CDR3 is TGCGCCAGCAGCTCCCAGGGGGCTGGGTGGAACACTGAAGCTTTCTTT.

This clone occurred a few times. The genes are TRBV4-1 and TRBJ2-1; 9 nucleotides line up with TRBD2. CDR3 size: 17 residues. The V gene end was trimmed by 6 bases and the J gene end by 0 bases; junction bases not matched to a gene: 9. CDR1 is MGHRA and CDR2 is YSYEKL in the germline V gene. CDR3 protein: CASRRLAGESSYNEQFF. CDR3 in DNA: TGCGCCAGCAGGCGATTAGCGGGGGAGAGCTCCTACAATGAGCAGTTCTTC.

The V and J genes are TRBV6-6 and TRBJ1-6, with D uncertain. The CDR3 runs to 14 residues. Germline V gene lookup returns CDR1 MNHNY and CDR2 SVGAGI (reference sequence). V dropped 1 base and J dropped 8 bases, with 9 bases sitting between them. CDR3 loop: CASSYFLPDSPLHF. The CDR3 region has the DNA TGTGCCAGCAGTTACTTCCTCCCGGATTCACCCCTCCACTTT.

The chain has TRBV28 and TRBJ1-3, with 9 bases lining up with TRBD1. The V gene's germline CDR1 is MDHEN and CDR2 SYDVKM. There are 18 residues in the CDR3. V dropped 6 bases and J dropped 0; count of bases not matched to a gene: 12. CDR3 sequence (DNA): TGTGCCAGCAGCCCATTCTACAGGGGGCGTATCTCTGGAAACACCATATATTTT. Translating gives CASSPFYRGRISGNTIYF.

The V and J genes are TRBV19 and TRBJ1-1; 8 positions match TRBD1. CDR3 size: 14 residues. Trimming removed 6 bases from V and 4 bases from J; junction bases left unmatched: 7. CDR1 and CDR2 from the germline V gene are LNHDA and SQIVND (reference sequence). The chain's CDR3 is CASSPGTGFTEAFF. CDR3 coding DNA: TGTGCCAGTAGCCCGGGGACAGGTTTCACTGAAGCTTTCTTT.

The chain is built from TRBV21-1 and TRBJ1-5; the table names TRBD1, a call not compared with the DNA. TRBV21-1 is a known pseudogene. CDR3 length equals 16 residues. CDR3 sequence reads: CASSKGTGKRGQPQHF. The CDR3 DNA reads TGTGCCAGCAGCAAAGGGACAGGGAAGAGAGGTCAGCCCCAGCATTTT.

The V call is TRBV6-1, the J call TRBJ2-1; maybe TRBD2 (5 bases). V was trimmed by 2 bases and J by 5 bases, leaving 16 bases between them. The CDR3 runs 16 residues. The V gene's germline CDR1 is MNHNS and CDR2 SASEGT. CDR3 protein: CASSERGLGPNNEQFF. In DNA form, the CDR3 reads TGTGCCAGCAGTGAAAGAGGGTTAGGCCCGAACAATGAGCAGTTCTTC.

The chain carries TRBV9 and TRBJ2-2; TRBD2 agrees at 8 bases. The germline V gene has CDR1 SGDLS and CDR2 YYNGEE. V dropped 0 bases and J dropped 4; count of bases not matched to a gene: 2. CDR3 length equals 15 residues. CDR3 loop: CASSVVAGSTGELFF. The CDR3, as DNA: TGTGCCAGCAGCGTAGTAGCGGGGAGCACCGGGGAGCTGTTTTTT.

The chain has TRBV5-4 and TRBJ2-3, with TRBD1 matching over 7 bases. Germline assignment: CDR1 SGHNT and CDR2 YYREEE (reference sequence). This CDR3 comprises 18 residues. J gave up 1 base and V 1 base, and 12 bases lay outside the gene matches. CDR3 nucleotides: TGTGCCAGCAGCTTGAGGGGGCCGAGAAAGATGGGCACAGATACGCAGTATTTT. Translation gives CASSLRGPRKMGTDTQYF.

The rearrangement joins TRBV7-8 to TRBJ1-3, with a tentative D call TRBD1 (6 bases). V gave up 5 bases and J gave up 0 bases, with 17 bases separating them. Germline CDR1 SGHVS, CDR2 FQNEAQ. The CDR3 length is 17 residues. CDR3 nucleotide sequence: TGTGCCAGCAGCAGACGGGGAGGGGGGTACTCTGGAAACACCATATATTTT. Protein sequence: CASSRRGGGYSGNTIYF.

This clone was counted once. The rearrangement joins TRBV19 to TRBJ2-3; possibly TRBD2 for D (5 bases). Trimming removed 2 bases from V and 6 bases from J, with 9 bases in between. Germline lookup yields CDR1 LNHDA and CDR2 SQIVND (reference sequence). The CDR3 length is 13 residues. CDR3: CASSISGGDTQYF. CDR3 coding DNA: TGTGCCAGTAGTATATCGGGCGGGGATACGCAGTATTTT.

The chain carries TRBV7-9 and TRBJ1-4; 9 bases align to TRBD1. The CDR3 has 17 residues. Germline-derived CDR1 and CDR2 are SEHNR and FQNEAQ (reference sequence). After removal of 5 bases from V and 8 bases from J, the junction contained 15 bases not matched to a gene. As DNA, the CDR3 is TGTGCCAGCAGCCTAGGGACAGGGAAAGGGAAATCCGAAAAACTGTTTTTT. Protein: CASSLGTGKGKSEKLFF.

The chain carries TRBV9 and TRBJ2-3; 11 bases are shared with TRBD1. Trimming removed 0 bases from V and 5 bases from J; junction bases left unmatched: 5. This CDR3 comprises 16 residues. Germline loops: CDR1 SGDLS, CDR2 YYNGEE. The CDR3 protein is CASSVAGTGGGDTQYF. The CDR3 region has the DNA TGTGCCAGCAGCGTAGCCGGGACAGGGGGTGGAGATACGCAGTATTTT.

A single count supports this clone. The V call is TRBV20-1, the J call TRBJ2-3; TRBD1 matches at 7 bases. The CDR3 runs 13 residues. The germline gives CDR1 DFQATT, CDR2 SNEGSKA (reference sequence). V lost 3 bases and J lost 4; bases outside the gene matches: 4. In DNA form, the CDR3 reads TGCAGTGCTAGTAGGGGGCAGTCAGATACGCAGTATTTT. Its translation is CSASRGQSDTQYF.

This rearrangement joins TRBV7-8 to TRBJ2-1; weak D call: TRBD2 (6 bases). Germline assignment: CDR1 SGHVS and CDR2 FQNEAQ. V gave up 4 bases and J gave up 6 bases, with 19 bases separating them. This CDR3 has 16 amino acids. CDR3 region: CASSSVVAATGNEQFF. The CDR3 DNA is TGTGCCAGCAGCTCCGTAGTAGCGGCTACGGGCAATGAGCAGTTCTTC.

The CDR3 reads CASSSRHNEQFF. The CDR3 nucleotides read TGTGCCAGCAGTTCCAGGCATAATGAGCAGTTCTTC. The V call is TRBV6-5, the J call TRBJ2-1; no clear D gene. Germline V lookup: CDR1 MNHEY, CDR2 SVGAGI. CDR3 length: 12 amino acids. The V and J ends lost 4 bases and 7 bases respectively, with 8 bases between them.

The sample holds one count of this clone. This sequence joins TRBV19 and TRBJ2-2, with TRBD2 matching over 12 bases. The CDR3 has 22 amino acids. V trimming: 7 bases; J trimming: 2 bases; junction bases outside the gene matches: 23. Per germline, CDR1 LNHDA and CDR2 SQIVND (reference sequence). The CDR3 DNA reads TGTGCCAGTATTCCGACAAATTTAATTTCCGGGACTAGCGGGTCTAACACCGGGGAGCTGTTTTTT. It yields the protein CASIPTNLISGTSGSNTGELFF.

This chain links TRBV29-1 with TRBJ1-1, with 7 bases identical to TRBD1. V was clipped by 7 bases and J by 0 bases; unmatched bases: 2. From germline, CDR1 is SQVTM and CDR2 ANQGSEA. The CDR3 runs to 12 residues. The CDR3 DNA sequence: TGCAGCGCCGGGACAGTGAACACTGAAGCTTTCTTT. This gives the protein CSAGTVNTEAFF. Full variable domain (remainder filled in from reference TRBV29-1 and TRBJ1-1): SAVISQKPSRDICQRGTSLTIQCQVDSQVTMMFWYRQQPGQSLTLIATANQGSEATYESGFVIDKFPISRPNLTFSTLTVSNMSPEDSSIYLCSAGTVNTEAFFGQGTRLTVV.

This chain connects TRBV6-5 to TRBJ1-5; D is perhaps TRBD1 (5 bases). In germline, CDR1 is MNHEY, CDR2 SVGAGI. This CDR3 comprises 14 residues. Trimming took off 2 bases at V and 6 bases at J, with 11 bases between the two ends. CDR3 amino acids: CASSYAGRGQPQHF. The DNA of the CDR3 is TGTGCCAGCAGTTACGCGGGGCGCGGTCAGCCCCAGCATTTT.

The rearrangement joins TRBV11-2 to TRBJ1-2; tentative D call: TRBD1 (6 bases). This CDR3 comprises 18 residues. Looked up from germline, CDR1 is SGHAT and CDR2 is FQNNGV. V was cut by 3 bases and J by 4 bases, with 24 bases left in between. The CDR3 coding sequence is TGTGCCAGCAGCTTGGGACGGACTAACCCCCGGGGGGCCTATGGCTACACCTTC. Translating it yields CASSLGRTNPRGAYGYTF.

The chain links TRBV7-2 to TRBJ2-1; 9 nucleotides agree with TRBD1. V gave up 2 bases and J gave up 9 bases; unmatched junction bases: 8. Looked up from germline, CDR1 is SGHTA and CDR2 is FQGNSA. This CDR3 is built from 15 residues. The CDR3 DNA reads as TGTGCCAGCAGCTTACGCCCGGGACAGGGAGTTGAGCAGTTCTTC. It encodes CASSLRPGQGVEQFF.

The rearrangement uses TRBV4-2 and TRBJ1-1; D may be TRBD1 (6 bases). The CDR3 is 15 residues long. Trimming removed 1 base from V and 1 base from J, with 10 bases in between. Germline assignment: CDR1 LGHNA and CDR2 YNFKEQ. In DNA, the CDR3 is TGTGCCAGCAGCCAAGGACAGGCGGCGAACACTGAAGCTTTCTTT. It is translated as CASSQGQAANTEAFF.

This clone was seen just once. The chain joins TRBV28 to TRBJ2-5; 7 bases are shared with TRBD2. The CDR3 consists of 15 residues. Germline trimming cut 3 bases from V and 4 bases from J; bases unmatched to any gene: 8. CDR1 is MDHEN and CDR2 is SYDVKM in the germline V gene. The CDR3 loop reads CASSFVGGVGETQYF. The CDR3, as DNA: TGTGCCAGCAGTTTCGTTGGGGGGGTTGGAGAGACCCAGTACTTC.

The rearrangement uses TRBV7-9 and TRBJ1-1; TRBD1 is a possible D gene (6 bases). Germline CDR1 and CDR2: SEHNR and FQNEAQ (reference sequence). This CDR3 spans 15 amino acids. Between the trimmed V and J ends, which lost 1 base and 3 bases, there was a span of 12 bases. The CDR3: CASSLDMGADTEAFF. The CDR3 bases are TGTGCCAGCAGCTTAGATATGGGGGCGGACACTGAAGCTTTCTTT.